This record covers a single T cell receptor (beta chain). Antigen: not known. Method: immunoSEQ multiplex PCR; TCRdb's copy keeps in-frame clones and lacks some. The table shows about 310,000 clones, with 70% to 80% occurring only once. This record belongs to a study of cytotoxic CD8 clonotypes in ibrutinib-treated CLL. Per the germline V gene, CDR1 is SQVTM and CDR2 is ANQGSEA. Trimming removed 4 bases at V and 6 bases at J, with 12 bases between. CDR3 size: 12 residues. General study results and limits: T-cell clonality at baseline went above that of age-matched healthy donors and rose and fell with circulating CD8+ T-cell counts.

The source of this sequence is a human donor with chronic lymphocytic leukemia. The input for sequencing was PBMCs, taken before ibrutinib treatment. The chain links TRBV29-1 to TRBJ1-1; weak D call: TRBD1 (6 bases). CDR3 nucleotides: TGCAGCGTTGGCTCATACAGGGCTGAAGCTTTCTTT. Amino acids: CSVGSYRAEAFF. Together with reference TRBV29-1 and TRBJ1-1, the CDR3 gives the full variable domain: SAVISQKPSRDICQRGTSLTIQCQVDSQVTMMFWYRQQPGQSLTLIATANQGSEATYESGFVIDKFPISRPNLTFSTLTVSNMSPEDSSIYLCSVGSYRAEAFFGQGTRLTVV.